The clone carrying this T cell receptor beta chain was observed a few times. Its antigen is unknown. The data derive from a study of T-cell reconstitution after alpha-beta-depleted transplantation in children. Study-wide points: Some patients owed their high day-60 TCRbeta diversity to surviving recipient T cells and thymic progenitors. Newly generated T cells supplied most T-cell counts and diversity one year post-transplant. There were reportedly several hundred expanded graft clones from which alpha-beta T cells came about two months after transplant.

The V gene lost 3 bases and the J gene lost 4 bases, with 9 bases spanning the gap. The CDR3 sequence is 13 residues long. Using unique molecular identifiers, the investigators prepared the TCRbeta library. One entry per CDR3 protein results from TCRdb running MiXCR on the PCR reads. Of about 580,000 distinct CDR3 sequences listed, over 25% were seen once; the top ten hold about 35%. The input for sequencing was PBMCs, taken before TCRalphabeta/CD19-depleted stem cell transplant. This rearrangement joins TRBV12-3 or TRBV12-4 to TRBJ2-5; no clear D gene. This sequence originates from a boy under two years old with Wiskott-Aldrich syndrome, due to receive a stem cell transplant. The CDR3 nucleotides are TGTGCCAGCAGTTTGCTGGCGGTAGAGACCCAGTACTTC. Translated, it gives CASSLLAVETQYF.